Here is one T cell receptor (beta chain) with its context. Its antigen remains unidentified. No clone much larger than this one lies a single base away; base qualities are absent. TCRbeta CDR3 regions were amplified from genomic DNA by means of the immunoSEQ Assay, a bias-controlled multiplex PCR. Per the authors' processing: Within the assay, amplification of reference gene primers was used to estimate how many nucleated cells each sample contained. Sequence reads were collapsed and filtered to measure the absolute abundance of every unique TCRbeta CDR3 rearrangement. Productive Simpson clonality was computed per sample as the square root of Simpson's diversity index over productive rearrangements. Imported from immuneACCESS, the table was reduced by TCRdb to in-frame sequences with V and J called. These copies leave out some clones; in studies compared against another copy, an unresolved V gene accounts for under half, and the cause of the remainder is not known. That table supplies the V and J calls and clone size; D and trimming were determined from the DNA. This sample gives roughly 240,000 clones in total; approximately 85% of them show up just once. Around 10% of the sample is in the top ten clones.

Clipping removes 5 bases from V and 7 bases from J, with 4 as the unmatched junction base count. Measured from the cysteine to the phenylalanine, the CDR3 is 14 residues long. Just the 42-base CDR3 DNA is kept, in frame starting at base 1. CDR1 and CDR2 are drawn from the germline V gene: SGHTA, FQGNSA. This sample is drawn from a study of blood T cell repertoires in COVID-19 (dated by TCRdb to 2018 to 2020). The study in broad terms: Collaborator samples came from the United States, Italy and Spain and covered acute and convalescent phases of COVID-19. The prospective study material was composed of cDNA or gDNA derived from T cells, B-cell-depleted T cells, or PBMCs. The dataset comprised deeply sampled blood TCRbeta repertoires from subjects exposed to, actively infected with, or recovered from COVID-19. The repertoires were released in a freely available public database meant as a resource for research on the immune response to SARS-CoV-2. Samples came from the ongoing ImmuneRACE study (first 160 participants) plus 1,254 subjects from 6 global collaborators. A de-identified subject ID, COVID-19 status, age in years and sex were almost always included in the sample metadata. Where available, HLA class I and class II types were taken from metadata supplied by the sample provider and were not determined by assay-based typing.

Beyond this particular receptor, the publication reports: Clinical and demographic metadata were provided uncurated, with the amount varying by source and participant.

Participants in the prospective study were enrolled through a virtual design, were aged roughly 18 to 100 years, and lived in 20 to 30 United States geographic areas. In the prospective study, cohorts were assigned on the basis of participant-reported clinical history obtained from a screening survey and a study questionnaire. In the prospective study, mobile phlebotomists collected whole blood, serum and a nasopharyngeal or oropharyngeal swab from each participant. Additional blood draws and questionnaires over an approximately two-month period could optionally be provided by prospective study participants. Before DNA extraction, prospective study blood samples were shipped either frozen or at room temperature.

The chain is assembled from TRBV7-2 and TRBJ1-4; 10 nucleotides in the junction match TRBD1. Sequences were obtained from PBMCs or T cells enriched from blood (not recorded which). This clonotype was obtained from a woman between 50 and 59 years old with acute COVID-19. The DNA is as follows: TGTGCCAGCAGCGGACAGGGGGGAAGTGAAAAACTGTTTTTT. Translated, it reads CASSGQGGSEKLFF.